This TCR beta chain was sequenced during a study of blood T cell repertoires in COVID-19. Study at large: Both acute and convalescent COVID-19 samples were obtained from the United States, Italy and Spain. Sources were T cells, B-cell-depleted T cells, or PBMCs; the material itself was cDNA or gDNA.

The V and J ends lost 6 bases and 0 bases, in that order; junction bases with no gene match: 9. Germline assignment: CDR1 MGHRA and CDR2 YSYEKL. CDR3 length: 17 amino acids. This clone turned up a few times. A Seattle source enrolled patients during active infection and followed them longitudinally. The table came from immunoSEQ multiplex PCR; TCRdb's copy has only in-frame clones and leaves some out. The repertoire has roughly 250,000 clones, approximately 92% of them found once; the top ten carry approximately 2.6%. This clonotype originated in a person under 30 with COVID-19, enrolled during active disease. The V call is TRBV4-1, the J call TRBJ2-1; 9 bases align to TRBD2. The sample consisted of peripheral blood. The CDR3 region is CASRDRGGRDSYNEQFF. The CDR3, as DNA: TGCGCCAGCAGAGACCGCGGCGGGAGGGACTCCTACAATGAGCAGTTCTTC.